The 31 T cell receptor beta chains listed next were all sequenced from one sample in a study of blood T cell repertoires in COVID-19 (TCRdb year 2020). Libraries were built with the immunoSEQ multiplex PCR assay. TCRdb's version of the immuneACCESS table is confined to in-frame rearrangements and falls short of the full clone set. An unresolved V gene accounts for under half of the shortfall where checked; the remainder is of unknown origin. A total of tens of thousands of clones appear in this sample, approximately 91% of them only once. 3% to 3.5% of the sample comes from the top ten. The sample consisted of peripheral blood. The receptors stem from a middle-aged man with active COVID-19.

This rearrangement joins TRBV27 to TRBJ2-3, with 12 bases lining up with TRBD2. V was clipped by 3 bases and J by 4 bases; unmatched bases: 2. This CDR3 comprises 15 residues. Germline CDR1 and CDR2: MNHEY and SMNVEV (reference sequence). CDR3 in DNA: TGTGCCAGCAGTTTGACTAGCGGGGGTTCAGATACGCAGTATTTT. This translates into CASSLTSGGSDTQYF.

The chain recombines TRBV12-3 or TRBV12-4 with TRBJ2-1; tentative D call: TRBD1 (5 bases). CDR3 length equals 13 residues. The V end was cut by 6 bases, the J end by 7 bases, with 13 bases between. CDR3 nucleotide sequence: TGTGCCAGCAGGTCCCTGGGGCGTAATGAGCAGTTCTTC. This encodes CASRSLGRNEQFF.

The gene calls are TRBV6-2 or TRBV6-3 and TRBJ1-5; 9 nucleotides line up with TRBD1. Losses at the gene ends were 4 bases for V and 4 bases for J; bases not matched to a gene: 5. The length of the CDR3 is 15 residues. Germline V gene sequence: CDR1 MNHEY, CDR2 SVGEGT. The CDR3 spells CASSLGTGPNQPQHF. CDR3 nucleotide sequence: TGTGCCAGCAGTTTGGGGACAGGGCCAAATCAGCCCCAGCATTTT.

V usage is TRBV5-1 and J usage is TRBJ1-1; TRBD1 matches at 8 bases. CDR1 and CDR2 from the germline V gene are SGHRS and YFSETQ. The V segment lost 3 bases and the J segment 4 bases; nucleotides outside the gene matches: 2. The CDR3 has 13 residues. The CDR3 DNA sequence: TGCGCCAGCAGCTCGCAGGGGGCCACTGAAGCTTTCTTT. It yields the protein CASSSQGATEAFF.

This rearrangement joins TRBV4-3 to TRBJ2-1, with 8 positions matching TRBD1. CDR1 is LGHNA, CDR2 YSLEER, per germline. This CDR3 is built from 17 residues. J gave up 8 bases and V 0 bases, and 12 bases lay outside the gene matches. CDR3 loop: CASSQEMGTGDGYEQFF. CDR3 bases: TGCGCCAGCAGCCAAGAAATGGGGACAGGTGATGGGTATGAGCAGTTCTTC.

V gene TRBV9 combines with J gene TRBJ1-1; 7 bases are a match to TRBD1. The V segment lost 4 bases and the J segment 0 bases; nucleotides outside the gene matches: 6. The V gene's germline CDR1 is SGDLS and CDR2 YYNGEE. The CDR3 totals 15 residues. The CDR3 here is CASSRGGSMNTEAFF. CDR3 coding DNA: TGTGCCAGCAGCCGAGGGGGCAGCATGAACACTGAAGCTTTCTTT.

V usage is TRBV9 and J usage is TRBJ2-7; TRBD2 agrees at 9 bases. The CDR3 is 16 residues long. Looked up from germline, CDR1 is SGDLS and CDR2 is YYNGEE. The V gene end was trimmed by 2 bases and the J gene end by 3 bases; junction bases not matched to a gene: 9. CDR3 sequence reads: CASSVRASGDIYEQYF. The CDR3 DNA sequence: TGTGCCAGCAGCGTCCGGGCTAGCGGGGATATCTACGAGCAGTACTTC.

In this sample, this clone turned up a few times. V usage is TRBV19 and J usage is TRBJ2-7; TRBD1 matches at 7 bases. J was trimmed by 2 bases and V by 3 bases; bases with no gene match: 4. Looked up from germline, CDR1 is LNHDA and CDR2 is SQIVND (reference sequence). This CDR3 comprises 14 residues. This CDR3 reads CASSIRQGTYEQYF. The CDR3 coding sequence is TGTGCCAGTAGTATCCGACAGGGCACCTACGAGCAGTACTTC.

The CDR3 DNA reads TGTGCCAGCAGCCCCAAAAGACTAGCGGGTTTGGATGAGCAGTTCTTC. Translated, it gives CASSPKRLAGLDEQFF. This chain uses TRBV5-4 with TRBJ2-1, with TRBD2 identical over 10 bases. V was pared by 4 bases and J by 8 bases, with 12 bases of the junction left unmatched. This CDR3 is built from 16 residues. Germline CDR1 SGHNT, CDR2 YYREEE (reference sequence).

This rearrangement joins TRBV18 to TRBJ1-3; D is unresolved. This CDR3 comprises 15 residues. Germline V lookup: CDR1 KGHSH, CDR2 LQKENI. V was clipped by 3 bases and J by 2 bases, with 11 bases between them. The CDR3 nucleotides read TGTGCCAGCTCACCTATCGGGGTGACTGGAAACACCATATATTTT. It encodes CASSPIGVTGNTIYF. The full variable domain, its missing parts supplied by reference TRBV18 and TRBJ1-3, is NAGVMQNPRHLVRRRGQEARLRCSPMKGHSHVYWYRQLPEEGLKFMVYLQKENIIDESGMPKERFSAEFPKEGPSILRIQQVVRGDSAAYFCASSPIGVTGNTIYFGEGSWLTVV.

The rearrangement joins TRBV9 to TRBJ2-7; 12 bases agree with TRBD1. CDR3 length equals 16 residues. Germline V CDR1 and CDR2: SGDLS, YYNGEE. Trimming cost V 4 bases and J 6 bases; bases outside gene matches: 11. DNA of the CDR3: TGTGCCAGCAGCCAATCGGGACAGGGGGCCCCCCTCGAGCAGTACTTC. Translated: CASSQSGQGAPLEQYF.

This chain uses TRBV5-1 with TRBJ2-2; D is undetermined. Looked up from germline, CDR1 is SGHRS and CDR2 is YFSETQ. The CDR3 runs 12 residues. The V and J ends lost 2 bases and 6 bases respectively, with 5 bases between them. The CDR3 spells CASSFPPGELFF. The CDR3 nucleotides are TGCGCCAGCAGCTTTCCTCCCGGGGAGCTGTTTTTT. The full variable domain, rest sourced from reference TRBV5-1 and TRBJ2-2, is KAGVTQTPRYLIKTRGQQVTLSCSPISGHRSVSWYQQTPGQGLQFLFEYFSETQRNKGNFPGRFSGRQFSNSRSEMNVSTLELGDSALYLCASSFPPGELFFGEGSRLTVL.

J is TRBJ2-7 and V is TRBV6-5; 7 bases fit TRBD1. This CDR3 is built from 13 residues. Germline loops: CDR1 MNHEY, CDR2 SVGAGI. Germline trimming cut 5 bases from V and 2 bases from J; bases unmatched to any gene: 3. The CDR3 DNA follows: TGTGCCAGCAGTCCGGGACAGACCTACGAGCAGTACTTC. It is translated as CASSPGQTYEQYF.

The V and J genes are TRBV7-2 and TRBJ2-1; 7 bases are a match to TRBD2. This CDR3 has 14 amino acids. V trimming: 0 bases; J trimming: 9 bases; junction bases outside the gene matches: 5. The V gene's germline CDR1 is SGHTA and CDR2 FQGNSA. CDR3 region: CASSLAGGPFEQFF. As DNA, the CDR3 is TGTGCCAGCAGCTTAGCGGGAGGGCCATTTGAGCAGTTCTTC. The complete variable domain, with remaining parts taken from reference TRBV7-2 and TRBJ2-1, reads GAGVSQSPSNKVTEKGKDVELRCDPISGHTALYWYRQSLGQGLEFLIYFQGNSAPDKSGLPSDRFSAERTGGSVSTLTIQRTQQEDSAVYLCASSLAGGPFEQFFGPGTRLTVL.

The chain uses TRBV12-3 or TRBV12-4 and TRBJ1-1; 7 bases fit TRBD1. The CDR3 totals 13 residues. V shed 7 bases and J 5 bases; nucleotides not matched to a gene: 7. In DNA form, the CDR3 reads TGTGCCAGCACCCGACAGGGCGGAACTGAAGCTTTCTTT. This encodes CASTRQGGTEAFF.

J is TRBJ1-6 and V is TRBV25-1; 7 positions agree with TRBD1. V lost 6 bases to trimming and J lost 7 bases; unmatched junction nucleotides: 6. CDR3 length equals 14 residues. CDR1 and CDR2 (germline): MGHDK, SYGVNS. Here the CDR3 reads CASRMTGPNSPLHF. The CDR3 DNA is TGTGCCAGCAGAATGACAGGGCCAAATTCACCCCTCCACTTT. The full variable domain, completed using reference TRBV25-1 and TRBJ1-6, is EADIYQTPRYLVIGTGKKITLECSQTMGHDKMYWYQQDPGMELHLIHYSYGVNSTEKGDLSSESTVSRIRTEHFPLTLESARPSHTSQYLCASRMTGPNSPLHFGNGTRLTVT.

The rearrangement joins TRBV5-1 to TRBJ1-1; D perhaps matches TRBD1 (5 bases). The CDR3 has 14 residues. Trimming removed 4 bases from V and 0 bases from J, with 10 bases in between. The germline gives CDR1 SGHRS, CDR2 YFSETQ. CDR3 in DNA: TGCGCCAGCAGCCAGACAGTATTGAACACTGAAGCTTTCTTT. Amino acids: CASSQTVLNTEAFF. Full variable domain (missing parts from reference TRBV5-1 and TRBJ1-1): KAGVTQTPRYLIKTRGQQVTLSCSPISGHRSVSWYQQTPGQGLQFLFEYFSETQRNKGNFPGRFSGRQFSNSRSEMNVSTLELGDSALYLCASSQTVLNTEAFFGQGTRLTVV.

The rearrangement uses TRBV12-2 and TRBJ2-6; the table's D call, TRBD2, was not checked against the DNA. TRBV12-2 counts as a pseudogene. The CDR3 extends over 19 amino acids. The CDR3 is CASRLRTSLNHSGANVLTF. In DNA, the CDR3 is TGTGCAAGTCGCTTAAGGACTAGCCTGAATCACTCTGGGGCCAACGTCCTGACTTTC.

J is TRBJ2-4 and V is TRBV28; TRBD2 matches at 7 bases. Germline V gene sequence: CDR1 MDHEN, CDR2 SYDVKM. Unmatched junction bases numbered 12, after V lost 6 bases and J lost 1 base. The CDR3 consists of 17 residues. In DNA, the CDR3 is TGTGCCAGCAGATCCCGACGGCGGGAGTCCGCCAAAAACATTCAGTACTTC. Its protein product is CASRSRRRESAKNIQYF.

This clone qualifies as medium-sized (0.01 to 0.1%). CDR3 sequence reads: CASSYSGGAKETQYF. CDR3 DNA sequence: TGTGCCAGCAGTTACTCGGGGGGGGCCAAAGAGACCCAGTACTTC. The chain has TRBV6-2 or TRBV6-3 and TRBJ2-5, with a weak D call TRBD2 (7 bases). V lost 0 bases and J 3 bases, leaving 11 bases between the germline ends. The CDR3 is 15 residues long. Germline-derived CDR1 and CDR2 are MNHEY and SVGEGT.

This sequence joins TRBV9 and TRBJ1-3; 7 bases align to TRBD1. V was pared by 4 bases and J by 3 bases, with 4 bases of the junction left unmatched. CDR1 is SGDLS, CDR2 YYNGEE, per germline. CDR3 length equals 14 residues. CDR3 coding DNA: TGTGCCAGCAGCCCCAGGGGGTATGGAAACACCATATATTTT. It yields the protein CASSPRGYGNTIYF.

This clone has only one observation. This chain uses TRBV5-8 with TRBJ1-4; 9 bases match TRBD1. Trimming cost V 2 bases and J 8 bases; bases outside gene matches: 7. Germline assignment: CDR1 SGHTS and CDR2 YDEGEE. This CDR3 region has 15 residues. The CDR3 nucleotides read TGTGCCAGCAGCTTTTCCGGGACAGGGTGGGAAAAACTGTTTTTT. This encodes CASSFSGTGWEKLFF.

J is TRBJ1-5 and V is TRBV5-8, with 7 positions matching TRBD1. The V gene's germline CDR1 is SGHTS and CDR2 YDEGEE. The CDR3 contains 16 residues. V lost 0 bases and J lost 1; bases outside the gene matches: 4. The DNA for the CDR3 is TGTGCCAGCAGCTTGGAAAGGGGGCAGAGCAATCAGCCCCAGCATTTT. Residues: CASSLERGQSNQPQHF.

This clone has just a few counts. This sequence joins TRBV5-5 and TRBJ2-7, with TRBD1 matching 7 bases. CDR3 size: 15 residues. The V gene's germline CDR1 is SGHKS and CDR2 YYEKEE (reference sequence). The junction had 9 bases not matched to a gene; V was cut back by 4 bases and J by 2 bases. The CDR3 loop reads CASSPWSGGTYEQYV. In DNA form, the CDR3 reads TGTGCCAGCAGCCCATGGTCAGGGGGAACCTACGAGCAGTACGTC.

The chain recombines TRBV5-5 with TRBJ1-3; TRBD1 is a possible D gene (6 bases). From germline, CDR1 is SGHKS and CDR2 YYEKEE (reference sequence). Trimming shortened V by 2 bases and J by 7 bases, and 25 bases separated the two germline ends. This CDR3 region has 18 residues. The CDR3: CASSLSPPTGRLTNTIYF. In DNA, the CDR3 is TGTGCCAGCAGCTTAAGCCCCCCCACAGGGCGGCTTACTAACACCATATATTTT.

The genes are TRBV5-1 and TRBJ2-5; 9 nucleotides agree with TRBD1. J was trimmed by 4 bases and V by 4 bases; bases with no gene match: 5. CDR3 length equals 14 residues. Per the germline V gene, CDR1 is SGHRS and CDR2 is YFSETQ. CDR3 sequence reads: CASSLGTGLETQYF. The CDR3 bases are TGCGCCAGCAGCCTAGGGACAGGGTTAGAGACCCAGTACTTC.

The chain carries TRBV6-5 and TRBJ2-5, with a weak D call TRBD1 (6 bases). Trimming shortened V by 0 bases and J by 5 bases, and 10 bases separated the two germline ends. The CDR3 extends over 14 amino acids. CDR1 is MNHEY, CDR2 SVGAGI, per germline. CDR3 in DNA: TGTGCCAGCAGTTACTCGGGGGCCCAGGAGACCCAGTACTTC. It codes for CASSYSGAQETQYF.

This rearrangement joins TRBV28 to TRBJ1-1; tentative D call: TRBD1 (5 bases). The CDR3 sequence is 15 residues long. Germline V gives CDR1 MDHEN, CDR2 SYDVKM. V lost 5 bases to trimming and J lost 7 bases, with 20 bases between them. The CDR3 nucleotides read TGTGCCAGCAGTCCCGGGGGGGGAGGTCAAAATGAAGCTTTCTTT. Protein sequence: CASSPGGGGQNEAFF.

The chain combines TRBV5-6 with TRBJ1-2; 10 nucleotides align to TRBD1. Germline V gives CDR1 SGHDT, CDR2 YYEEEE. This CDR3 contains 14 residues. V dropped 3 bases and J dropped 5; count of bases not matched to a gene: 4. CDR3 DNA sequence: TGTGCCAGCAGCTCCGGACAGGGGGTTTATGGCTACACCTTC. Translating gives CASSSGQGVYGYTF.

V gene TRBV30 combines with J gene TRBJ2-2; possibly TRBD1 for D (5 bases). V lost 1 base and J lost 1, with 7 bases in between. In germline, CDR1 is GTSNPN, CDR2 SVGIG (reference sequence). The CDR3 is 14 amino acids. The CDR3 loop reads CAWSGQGNTGELFF. CDR3 in DNA: TGTGCCTGGAGTGGTCAGGGGAACACCGGGGAGCTGTTTTTT.

The chain couples TRBV19 to TRBJ1-1, with 7 nucleotides matching TRBD1. Germline CDR1 reads LNHDA; CDR2 reads SQIVND (reference sequence). There are 17 residues in the CDR3. The V gene end was trimmed by 8 bases and the J gene end by 0 bases; junction bases not matched to a gene: 15. The CDR3 DNA is TGTGCCAGTGGGACTCGGTATCAGGGGGGAATGAACACTGAAGCTTTCTTT. This codes for CASGTRYQGGMNTEAFF.